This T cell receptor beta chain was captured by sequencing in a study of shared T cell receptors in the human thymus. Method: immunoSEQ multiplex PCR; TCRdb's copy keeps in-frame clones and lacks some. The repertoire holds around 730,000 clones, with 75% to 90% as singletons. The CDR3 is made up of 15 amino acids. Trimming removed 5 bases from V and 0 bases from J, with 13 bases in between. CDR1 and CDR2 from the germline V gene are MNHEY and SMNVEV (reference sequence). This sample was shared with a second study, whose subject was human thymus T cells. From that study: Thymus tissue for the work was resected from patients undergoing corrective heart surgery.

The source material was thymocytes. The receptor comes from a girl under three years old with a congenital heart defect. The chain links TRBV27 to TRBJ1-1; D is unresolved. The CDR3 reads CASSSLQVLNTEAFF. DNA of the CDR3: TGTGCCAGCAGTAGCCTGCAGGTACTGAACACTGAAGCTTTCTTT.